This T cell receptor beta chain originates from a study of cytomegalovirus exposure and HLA in healthy donors. Overall study findings and caveats: It was likely that a cluster of highly shared sequence variants was a sequencing artifact.

Both 60 Vbeta primers and 13 Jbeta primers went into the PCR. Only in-frame clones appear in the TCRdb table, and some are missing; sequencing was by immunoSEQ multiplex PCR. The table has around 160,000 clones, 75% seen once. Concerning this clone: Its specificity is unknown.

After removal of 3 bases from V and 4 bases from J, the junction contained 5 bases not matched to a gene. CDR3 length equals 14 residues. Germline values: CDR1 SGDLS, CDR2 YYNGEE. The sequence was collected from a woman in her 40s in good health and CMV-seropositive. Sequencing was done on a sample of PBMCs. The chain carries TRBV9 and TRBJ1-2, with 8 bases that match TRBD1. Written as DNA, the CDR3 is TGTGCCAGCAGCGCCCGGACAGGGATCTATGGCTACACCTTC. This translates into CASSARTGIYGYTF.